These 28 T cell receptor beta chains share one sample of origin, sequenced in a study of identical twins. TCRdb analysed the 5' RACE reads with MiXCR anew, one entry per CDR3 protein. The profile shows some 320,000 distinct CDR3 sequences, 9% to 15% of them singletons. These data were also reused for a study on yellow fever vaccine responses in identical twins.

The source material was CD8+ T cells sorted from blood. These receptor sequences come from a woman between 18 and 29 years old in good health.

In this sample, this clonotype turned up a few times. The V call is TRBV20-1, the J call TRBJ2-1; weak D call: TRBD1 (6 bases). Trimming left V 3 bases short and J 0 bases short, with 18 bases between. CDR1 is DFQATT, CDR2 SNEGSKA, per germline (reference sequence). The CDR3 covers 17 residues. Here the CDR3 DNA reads TGCAGTGCTAGTGAAGGACAGCTGACCCTCTCCTACAATGAGCAGTTCTTC. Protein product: CSASEGQLTLSYNEQFF.

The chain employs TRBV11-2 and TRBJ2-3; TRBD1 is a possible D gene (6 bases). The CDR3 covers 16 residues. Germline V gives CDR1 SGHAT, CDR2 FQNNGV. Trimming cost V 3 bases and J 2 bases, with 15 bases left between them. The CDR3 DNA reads TGTGCCAGCAGCTTGGGGTTTGGGGGCCACACAGATACGCAGTATTTT. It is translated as CASSLGFGGHTDTQYF.

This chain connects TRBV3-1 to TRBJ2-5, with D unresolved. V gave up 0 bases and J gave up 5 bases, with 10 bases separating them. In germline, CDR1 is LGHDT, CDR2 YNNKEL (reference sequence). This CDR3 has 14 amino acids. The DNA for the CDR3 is TGTGCCAGCAGCCAAGAGTTGGGTGGGGAGACCCAGTACTTC. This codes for CASSQELGGETQYF.

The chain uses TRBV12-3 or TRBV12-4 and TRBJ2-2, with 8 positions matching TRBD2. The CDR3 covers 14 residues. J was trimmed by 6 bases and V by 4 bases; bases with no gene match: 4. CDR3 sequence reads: CASSSGGVAGELFF. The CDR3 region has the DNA TGTGCCAGCAGTTCGGGGGGGGTTGCCGGGGAGCTGTTTTTT.

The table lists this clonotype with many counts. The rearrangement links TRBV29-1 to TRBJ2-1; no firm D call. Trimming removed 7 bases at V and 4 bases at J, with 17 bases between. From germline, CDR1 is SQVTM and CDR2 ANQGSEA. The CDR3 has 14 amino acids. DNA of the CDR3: TGCAGCGGCCGTCCAAAAGATATATACAATGAGCAGTTCTTC. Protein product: CSGRPKDIYNEQFF.

Written as DNA, the CDR3 is TGTGCCACCAGCAGAGTGGGGGCACAAGAGACCCAGTACTTC. It translates to CATSRVGAQETQYF. The chain has TRBV15 and TRBJ2-5, with D possibly being TRBD1 (6 bases). This CDR3 comprises 14 residues. The V and J ends lost 1 base and 2 bases respectively, with 8 bases between them. Per germline, CDR1 LNHNV and CDR2 YYDKDF (reference sequence).

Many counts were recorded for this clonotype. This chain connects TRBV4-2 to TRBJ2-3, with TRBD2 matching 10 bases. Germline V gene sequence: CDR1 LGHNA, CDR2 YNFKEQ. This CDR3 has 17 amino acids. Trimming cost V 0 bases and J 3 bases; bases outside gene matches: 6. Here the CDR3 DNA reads TGTGCCAGCAGCCAAGAATTCTCTAGCGGGAGAACAGATACGCAGTATTTT. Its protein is CASSQEFSSGRTDTQYF.

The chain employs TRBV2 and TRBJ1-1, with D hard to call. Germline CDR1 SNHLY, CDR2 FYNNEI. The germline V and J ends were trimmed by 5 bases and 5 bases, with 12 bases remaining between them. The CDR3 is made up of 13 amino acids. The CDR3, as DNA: TGTGCCAGCAGTTACTGGGTAGGGACTGAAGCTTTCTTT. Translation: CASSYWVGTEAFF.

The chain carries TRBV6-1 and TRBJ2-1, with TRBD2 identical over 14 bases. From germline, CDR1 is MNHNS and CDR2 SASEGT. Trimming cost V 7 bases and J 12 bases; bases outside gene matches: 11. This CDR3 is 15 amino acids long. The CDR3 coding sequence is TGTGCCAGCACGGGACTAGCGGGAGAGGTTATTGGGCAGTTCTTC. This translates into CASTGLAGEVIGQFF.

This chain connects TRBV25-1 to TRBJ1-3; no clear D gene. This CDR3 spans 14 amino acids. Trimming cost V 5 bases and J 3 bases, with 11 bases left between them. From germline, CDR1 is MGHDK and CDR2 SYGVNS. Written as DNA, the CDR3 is TGTGCCAGCAGTACCCCGGGTATTGGAAACACCATATATTTT. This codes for CASSTPGIGNTIYF.

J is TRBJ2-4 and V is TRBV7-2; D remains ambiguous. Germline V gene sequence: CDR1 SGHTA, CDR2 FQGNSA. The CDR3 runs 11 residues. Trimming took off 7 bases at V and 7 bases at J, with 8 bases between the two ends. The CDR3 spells CASTFGNIQYF. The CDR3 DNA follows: TGTGCCAGCACGTTTGGGAACATTCAGTACTTC.

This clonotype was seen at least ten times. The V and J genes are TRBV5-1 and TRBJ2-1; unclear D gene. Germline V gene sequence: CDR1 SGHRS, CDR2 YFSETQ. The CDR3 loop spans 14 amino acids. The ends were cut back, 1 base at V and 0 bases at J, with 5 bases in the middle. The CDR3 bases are TGCGCCAGCAGCTTGAGCTCCTCCTACAATGAGCAGTTCTTC. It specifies CASSLSSSYNEQFF.

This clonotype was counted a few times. The CDR3 here is CAISGRDRVYYGYTF. The CDR3 nucleotides read TGTGCCATCAGTGGCCGGGACAGGGTATACTATGGCTACACCTTC. J is TRBJ1-2 and V is TRBV10-3; 9 nucleotides match TRBD1. CDR3 size: 15 residues. Germline CDR1 and CDR2: ENHRY and SYGVKD. V lost 4 bases, J lost 3 bases, and 6 bases stayed unmatched.

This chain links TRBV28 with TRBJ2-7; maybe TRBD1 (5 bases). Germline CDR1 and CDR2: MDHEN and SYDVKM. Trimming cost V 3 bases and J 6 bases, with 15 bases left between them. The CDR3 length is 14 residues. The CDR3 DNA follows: TGTGCCAGCAGTTTCGACAGAGAAAGTTCCGAGCAGTACTTC. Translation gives CASSFDRESSEQYF.

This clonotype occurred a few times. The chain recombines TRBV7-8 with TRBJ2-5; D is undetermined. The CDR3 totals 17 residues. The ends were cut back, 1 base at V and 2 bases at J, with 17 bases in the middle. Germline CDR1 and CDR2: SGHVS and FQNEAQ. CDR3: CASSLDSSGSPQETQYF. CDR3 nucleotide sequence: TGTGCCAGCAGCTTAGACTCCTCAGGTTCCCCACAAGAGACCCAGTACTTC.

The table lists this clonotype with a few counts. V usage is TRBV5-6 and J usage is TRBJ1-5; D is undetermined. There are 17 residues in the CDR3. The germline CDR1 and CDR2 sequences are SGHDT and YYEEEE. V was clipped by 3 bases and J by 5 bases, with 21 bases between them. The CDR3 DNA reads TGTGCCAGCAGCTCCCAAGAGTGGCCCCGGCAAGATCAGCCCCAGCATTTT. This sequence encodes CASSSQEWPRQDQPQHF.

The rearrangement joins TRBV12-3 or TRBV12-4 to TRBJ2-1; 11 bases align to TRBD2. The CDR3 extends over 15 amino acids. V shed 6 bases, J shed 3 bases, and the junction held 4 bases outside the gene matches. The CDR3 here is CASRLTSGNYNEQFF. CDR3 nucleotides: TGTGCCAGCAGGTTGACTAGCGGGAACTACAATGAGCAGTTCTTC.

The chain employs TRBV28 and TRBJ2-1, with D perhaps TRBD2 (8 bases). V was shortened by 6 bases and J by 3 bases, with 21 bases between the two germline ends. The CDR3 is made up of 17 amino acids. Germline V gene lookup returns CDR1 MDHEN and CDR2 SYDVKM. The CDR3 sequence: CASRGRVSGTDYNEQFF. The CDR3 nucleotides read TGTGCCAGCAGGGGACGGGTTAGCGGGACAGACTACAATGAGCAGTTCTTC.

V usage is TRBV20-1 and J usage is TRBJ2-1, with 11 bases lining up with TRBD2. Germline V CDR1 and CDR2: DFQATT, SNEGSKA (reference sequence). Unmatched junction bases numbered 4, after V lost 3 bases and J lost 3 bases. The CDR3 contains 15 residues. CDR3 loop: CSARGGLADYNEQFF. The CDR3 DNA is TGCAGTGCTAGGGGGGGACTAGCGGACTACAATGAGCAGTTCTTC.

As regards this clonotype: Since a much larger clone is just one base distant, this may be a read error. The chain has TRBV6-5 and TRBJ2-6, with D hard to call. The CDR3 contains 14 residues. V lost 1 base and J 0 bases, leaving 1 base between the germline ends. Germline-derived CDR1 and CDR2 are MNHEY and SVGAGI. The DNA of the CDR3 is TGTGCCAGCAGTTACTACTCTGGGGCCAACGTCCTGACTTTC. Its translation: CASSYYSGANVLTF.

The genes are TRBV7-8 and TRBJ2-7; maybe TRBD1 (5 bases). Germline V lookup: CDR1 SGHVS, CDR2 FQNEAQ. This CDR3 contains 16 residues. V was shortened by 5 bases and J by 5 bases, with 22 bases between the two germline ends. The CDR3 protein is CASSETELTGVHEQYV. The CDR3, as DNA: TGTGCCAGCAGCGAAACGGAACTCACAGGTGTCCACGAGCAGTACGTC.

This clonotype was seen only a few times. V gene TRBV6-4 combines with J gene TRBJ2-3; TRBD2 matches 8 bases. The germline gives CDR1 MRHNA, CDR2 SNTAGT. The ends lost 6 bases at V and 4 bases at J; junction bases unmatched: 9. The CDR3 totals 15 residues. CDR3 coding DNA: TGTGCCAGCAGCGTAAGCGGGGGCACGCCAGATACGCAGTATTTT. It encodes CASSVSGGTPDTQYF.

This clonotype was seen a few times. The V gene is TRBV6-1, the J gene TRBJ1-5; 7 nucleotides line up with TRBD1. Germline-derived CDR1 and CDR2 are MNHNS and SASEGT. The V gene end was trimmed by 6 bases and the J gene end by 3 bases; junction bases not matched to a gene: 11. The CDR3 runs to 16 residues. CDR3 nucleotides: TGTGCCAGCAGCCCGCGGACAGGCGGGTCCAATCAGCCCCAGCATTTT. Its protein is CASSPRTGGSNQPQHF.

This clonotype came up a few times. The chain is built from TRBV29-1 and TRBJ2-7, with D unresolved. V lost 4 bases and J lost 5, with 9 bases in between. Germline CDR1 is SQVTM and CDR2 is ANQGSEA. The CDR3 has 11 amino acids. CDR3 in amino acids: CSVVVGNEQYV. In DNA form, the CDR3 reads TGCAGCGTTGTAGTGGGGAACGAGCAGTACGTC.

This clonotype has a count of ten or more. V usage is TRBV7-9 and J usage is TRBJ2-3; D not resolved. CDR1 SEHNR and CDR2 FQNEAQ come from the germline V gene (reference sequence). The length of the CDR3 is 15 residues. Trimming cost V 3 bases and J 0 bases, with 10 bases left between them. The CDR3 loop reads CASSFSEKSTDTQYF. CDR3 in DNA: TGTGCCAGCAGCTTTAGTGAGAAAAGCACAGATACGCAGTATTTT.

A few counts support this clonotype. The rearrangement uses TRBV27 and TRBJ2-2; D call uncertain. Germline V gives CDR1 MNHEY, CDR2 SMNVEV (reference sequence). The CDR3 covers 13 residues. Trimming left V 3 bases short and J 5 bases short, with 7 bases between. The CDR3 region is CASSFQTTGELFF. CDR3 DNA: TGTGCCAGCAGTTTTCAGACAACCGGGGAGCTGTTTTTT.

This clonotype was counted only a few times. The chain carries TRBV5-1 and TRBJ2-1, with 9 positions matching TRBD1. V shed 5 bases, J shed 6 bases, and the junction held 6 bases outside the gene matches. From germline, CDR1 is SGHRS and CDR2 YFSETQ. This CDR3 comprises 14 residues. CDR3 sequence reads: CASSVRTGANEQFF. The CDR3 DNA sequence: TGCGCCAGCAGTGTTCGGACAGGGGCCAATGAGCAGTTCTTC.

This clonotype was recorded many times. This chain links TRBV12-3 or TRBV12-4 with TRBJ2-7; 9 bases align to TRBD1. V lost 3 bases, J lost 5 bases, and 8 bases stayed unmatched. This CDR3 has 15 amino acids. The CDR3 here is CASSFTGGERDEQYF. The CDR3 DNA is TGTGCCAGCAGTTTTACAGGGGGCGAAAGAGACGAGCAGTACTTC.